Listed below are T cell receptor beta chains from one sample, sequenced in a study of T cell clusters in autoimmune cytopenias. With the multiplex PCR reads reprocessed, TCRdb shows one record per CDR3 protein and no DNA. Its table lists approximately 12,000 distinct CDR3 sequences. These same data were also listed under a study on T cell repertoires in aging, cancer and after chemotherapy.

The sequenced sample was peripheral blood. These receptors were taken from a human donor in good health. CDR3s include the opening cysteine and the closing phenylalanine or tryptophan. The order of the fields is J gene, V gene, clone size, CDR3 protein. Size values are once, few and many counts, or a class for expanded clones, and some rows have none.

j_gene: TRBJ1-4; v_gene: TRBV5-1; abundance: -; CDR3aa: CASRPYLSGDPEKLFF
j_gene: TRBJ1-5; v_gene: TRBV19; abundance: -; CDR3aa: CASTTGANQPQHF
j_gene: TRBJ1-4; v_gene: TRBV6-1; abundance: -; CDR3aa: CASSEFAGRGNGREKLFF
j_gene: TRBJ2-2; v_gene: TRBV7-2; abundance: -; CDR3aa: CASSPGGVYTGELFF
j_gene: TRBJ2-7; v_gene: TRBV11-2; abundance: -; CDR3aa: CASSFRVLDEQYF
j_gene: TRBJ2-6; v_gene: TRBV6-2/TRBV6-3; abundance: -; CDR3aa: CASRPTGAGANVLTF
j_gene: TRBJ2-4; v_gene: TRBV12-3/TRBV12-4; abundance: -; CDR3aa: CASSLTGGAKNIQYF
j_gene: TRBJ2-7; v_gene: TRBV4-3; abundance: -; CDR3aa: CASSLSPGQAFYEQYF
j_gene: TRBJ2-2; v_gene: TRBV7-2; abundance: -; CDR3aa: CASSSAGTKTGELFF
j_gene: TRBJ2-1; v_gene: TRBV6-4; abundance: -; CDR3aa: CASSEAGGQGNEQFF
j_gene: TRBJ1-1; v_gene: TRBV27; abundance: -; CDR3aa: CASSLGAGNTEAFF
j_gene: TRBJ1-3; v_gene: TRBV5-1; abundance: -; CDR3aa: CASSLGYNSGNTIYF
j_gene: TRBJ2-2; v_gene: TRBV24-1; abundance: -; CDR3aa: CATAGQRNTGELFF
j_gene: TRBJ1-1; v_gene: TRBV7-9; abundance: -; CDR3aa: CASSIRGGPADEAFF
j_gene: TRBJ2-1; v_gene: TRBV11-3; abundance: -; CDR3aa: CASSPGGGFSYNEQFF
j_gene: TRBJ1-1; v_gene: TRBV29-1; abundance: medium-sized; CDR3aa: CSVAGGSLNTEAFF
j_gene: TRBJ1-3; v_gene: TRBV7-2; abundance: -; CDR3aa: CASSAGGDSGNTIYF
j_gene: TRBJ2-5; v_gene: TRBV15; abundance: -; CDR3aa: CATSRDLGQEETQYF